This T cell receptor beta chain was retrieved from a study of blood T cell repertoires in COVID-19. Study summary: Specimens from acute and convalescent COVID-19 originated in the United States, Italy and Spain. The cDNA or gDNA used as material had been derived from T cells, B-cell-depleted T cells, or PBMCs.

In the source study's methods: It was from reference gene primer amplification that nucleated cell counts were estimated. Clones were read by immunoSEQ multiplex PCR, and TCRdb kept only the in-frame ones, dropping some. V and J calls and clone size follow that table, whereas D and trimming were derived from the DNA. This table has about 320,000 clones, around four fifths appearing once. The CDR3 has 9 residues. V was clipped by 7 bases and J by 13 bases, with 10 bases between them. This clone showed up just a few times. The material sequenced was peripheral blood. This sequence joins TRBV12-3 or TRBV12-4 and TRBJ2-5; no clear D gene. This receptor was taken from a woman aged 45 to 65 with acute or convalescent COVID-19. The CDR3 DNA is TGTGCCAGCACCCCTATGAGGTACTTC. This translates into CASTPMRYF.